This T cell receptor (beta chain) was identified in a study of patients and donors after allogeneic stem cell transplantation. One entry per CDR3 protein results from TCRdb running MiXCR on the RT-PCR reads. The data show about 200,000 distinct CDR3 sequences, less than 45% seen once. The germline gives CDR1 SGHRS, CDR2 YFSETQ. The CDR3 is 15 amino acids. J lost 5 bases, V lost 4 bases, and 8 bases had no gene match. V is TRBV5-1 and J is TRBJ1-5, with TRBD1 matching 8 bases. The sample comprised blood, either unsorted or a sorted T cell fraction (not recorded which). The source of this sequence is a human donor who was either an allogeneic HSCT recipient or a stem cell or donor lymphocyte infusion donor (not recorded which). It is not recorded whose cells these are; they may come from a transplant donor. CDR3 coding DNA: TGCGCCAGCAGCCCGGGGGACAGGTCGGATCAGCCCCAGCATTTT. This sequence encodes CASSPGDRSDQPQHF.